The text below deals with one T cell receptor (beta chain). No antigen is known for it. This specimen belongs to a study of follicular helper T cells after annual influenza vaccination. Repertoires were generated with immunoSEQ multiplex PCR, while TCRdb's copy carries only in-frame clones and drops some. Of more than 8,500 clones in the sample, nearly 85% were seen once. Study-wide results and caveats: ICOS+CD38+ cTfh clonality change tracked circulating plasmablast frequency change. Just about 9.5-20% of cells analyzed had recovered productive TCRB sequences.

There are 11 residues in the CDR3. V gave up 3 bases and J gave up 8 bases, with 10 bases separating them. Germline V CDR1 and CDR2: DFQATT, SNEGSKA (reference sequence). The time point here: 2015-2016 season, pre-vaccination. Cells are cTfh (non-naive CD4+CXCR5+PD-1+), split by ICOS and CD38 into double-positive or double-negative. The sample consisted of CXCR5+ CD38- circulating T follicular helper cells from blood, taken on the day of influenza vaccination. Subset here: circulating Tfh, non-naive CD4+CXCR5+PD-1+ (ICOS+CD38+ or ICOS-CD38-). The chain has TRBV20-1 and TRBJ1-2; possible D gene TRBD1, 6 bases. This clonotype was sampled from an adult who received the influenza vaccine. This CDR3 reads CSARGAIGYTF. The DNA for the CDR3 is TGCAGTGCTAGGGGGGCGATAGGCTACACCTTC.